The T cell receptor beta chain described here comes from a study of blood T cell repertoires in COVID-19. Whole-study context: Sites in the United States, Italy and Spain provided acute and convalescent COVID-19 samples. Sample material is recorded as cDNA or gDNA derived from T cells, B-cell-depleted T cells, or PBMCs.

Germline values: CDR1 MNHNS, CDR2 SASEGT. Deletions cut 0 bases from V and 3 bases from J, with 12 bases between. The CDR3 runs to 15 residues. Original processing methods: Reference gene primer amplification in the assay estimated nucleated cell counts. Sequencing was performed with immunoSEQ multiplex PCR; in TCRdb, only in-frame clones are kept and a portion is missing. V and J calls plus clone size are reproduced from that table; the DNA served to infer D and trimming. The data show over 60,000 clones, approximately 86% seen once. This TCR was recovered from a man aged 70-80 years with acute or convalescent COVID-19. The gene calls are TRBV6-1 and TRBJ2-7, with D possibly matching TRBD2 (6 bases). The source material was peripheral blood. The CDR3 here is CASSEAISGIYEQYF. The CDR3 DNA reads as TGTGCCAGCAGTGAAGCGATTAGCGGAATCTACGAGCAGTACTTC.